This TCR beta chain was found in a study of blood T cell repertoires in COVID-19. Seattle patient enrollment occurred during active infection, with longitudinal follow-up thereafter. Trimming took off 2 bases at V and 2 bases at J, with 15 bases between the two ends. The CDR3 length is 16 residues. Germline V gives CDR1 MGHRA, CDR2 YSYEKL. Original processing methods: The authors estimated nucleated cell counts from reference gene primer amplification. Assay used: immunoSEQ multiplex PCR; TCRdb lists only in-frame clones, some missing. V, J and clone size were drawn from that table, and D and trimming were deduced from the DNA. The sample holds about 270,000 clones, 85% to 90% seen once.

The V and J genes are TRBV4-1 and TRBJ2-5; the D gene is possibly TRBD2 (6 bases). Sequencing was performed on peripheral blood. This receptor was identified in a woman in her 30s with COVID-19, enrolled during active disease. The CDR3, as DNA: TGCGCCAGCAGCCAAATGGCGGGACCAAGGCAAGAGACCCAGTACTTC. Protein: CASSQMAGPRQETQYF.